Here is one TCR beta chain with its context. This sample was included in a study of T cells after yellow fever vaccination. Germline CDR1 is SGHKS and CDR2 is YYEKEE (reference sequence). The CDR3 runs 15 residues. Losses at the gene ends were 6 bases for V and 4 bases for J; bases not matched to a gene: 8. Using its own MiXCR run on the 5' RACE reads, TCRdb lists one record per CDR3 protein. The repertoire holds about 340,000 distinct CDR3 sequences, with roughly an eighth as singletons. The chain combines TRBV5-5 with TRBJ2-3; 10 positions match TRBD1. This sample comprised CD4+ T cells sorted from PBMCs, obtained 15 days after the yellow fever booster vaccination. The sequence was collected from a man aged 18 to 29 who received the YFV17D yellow fever vaccine. The CDR3 region has the DNA TGTGCCAGCACCCCACTGGACAGGGGGTCAGATACGCAGTATTTT. Protein sequence: CASTPLDRGSDTQYF.